The 32 T cell receptor beta chains listed next were all sequenced from one sample in a study of T cells in Graves' hyperthyroidism and ophthalmopathy. Amplification targeted TCR beta CDR3 regions from RNA transcripts. Using the HTBI primer set, a first-round RT-PCR was run on the TCR CDR3. TCRdb fed the multiplex PCR reads into MiXCR, producing one record per CDR3 protein. The sample includes roughly 380,000 distinct CDR3 sequences, approximately 15% of them seen just once. Material for sequencing was blood. The receptors originated from a man aged 30-40 years with Graves' hyperthyroidism that later progressed to Graves' ophthalmopathy.

V and J are TRBV7-8 and TRBJ1-3, with no clear D. Germline loops: CDR1 SGHVS, CDR2 FQNEAQ. V was pared by 1 base and J by 1 base, with 8 bases between. The CDR3 runs to 15 residues. CDR3 coding DNA: TGTGCCAGCAGCTTAGGGAGACCGTCTGGAAACACCATATATTTT. Its protein product is CASSLGRPSGNTIYF.

This clonotype was detected only a few times. V is TRBV4-2 and J is TRBJ1-2; 12 nucleotides agree with TRBD1. Germline-derived CDR1 and CDR2 are LGHNA and YNFKEQ. The CDR3 is made up of 15 amino acids. Trimming took 3 bases from V and 8 from J; bases not matched to a gene: 7. CDR3 nucleotide sequence: TGTGCCAGCAGCCACCGGGACAGGGGGCGGAAGGGCTACACCTTC. Its protein product is CASSHRDRGRKGYTF.

The J gene is TRBJ2-3, the V gene TRBV7-2; the match to TRBD1 covers 9 bases. V gave up 5 bases and J gave up 2 bases; unmatched junction bases: 8. In germline, CDR1 is SGHTA, CDR2 FQGNSA. The CDR3 loop spans 16 amino acids. The chain's CDR3 is CASSPRRQGVTDTQYF. CDR3 bases: TGTGCCAGCAGCCCTCGTCGACAGGGGGTCACAGATACGCAGTATTTT. The complete variable domain, with remaining parts taken from reference TRBV7-2 and TRBJ2-3, reads GAGVSQSPSNKVTEKGKDVELRCDPISGHTALYWYRQSLGQGLEFLIYFQGNSAPDKSGLPSDRFSAERTGGSVSTLTIQRTQQEDSAVYLCASSPRRQGVTDTQYFGPGTRLTVL.

A note on this clonotype: A read error may explain this, as a much larger clone is one base away. The conserved phenylalanine or tryptophan is not found at the CDR3 terminus, so this likely reflects a read error. This sequence joins TRBV7-2 and TRBJ2-2, with 9 positions matching TRBD1. The V gene's germline CDR1 is SGHTA and CDR2 FQGNSA. With V trimmed by 7 bases and J by 2 bases, 5 bases remained unmatched. The length of the CDR3 is 15 residues. This CDR3 reads CASNVDRGNTGELFS. The CDR3 nucleotides are TGTGCCAGCAACGTGGACAGGGGAAACACCGGGGAGCTGTTTTCT.

This clonotype was detected a few times. The chain links TRBV4-2 to TRBJ1-5; 8 nucleotides match TRBD1. The V gene's germline CDR1 is LGHNA and CDR2 YNFKEQ. CDR3 length equals 19 residues. The junction had 10 bases not matched to a gene; V was cut back by 0 bases and J by 0 bases. The DNA for the CDR3 is TGTGCCAGCAGCCAAGAAGGCAGGGGGCATTCTTATAGCAATCAGCCCCAGCATTTT. Its protein product is CASSQEGRGHSYSNQPQHF.

This clonotype was seen at least ten times. The V gene is TRBV28, the J gene TRBJ1-1; D is possibly TRBD1 (5 bases). Trimming removed 3 bases at V and 2 bases at J, with 19 bases between. CDR1 and CDR2 (germline): MDHEN, SYDVKM. This CDR3 contains 17 residues. The DNA of the CDR3 is TGTGCCAGCAGTTTGAGGCAGGGACGGTCCGGAAACACTGAAGCTTTCTTT. It yields the protein CASSLRQGRSGNTEAFF.

On this clonotype itself: A read error is possible here, since a much larger clone lies one base away. This chain joins TRBV2 and TRBJ2-2, with 12 bases identical to TRBD2. Germline values: CDR1 SNHLY, CDR2 FYNNEI. The CDR3 spans 18 residues. The trim removed 7 bases at V and 4 bases at J, leaving 13 bases unmatched. The CDR3, as DNA: TGTGCCAGCAACCGAGAACTAGCGGGGGGCTCCATCACCGGGGAGCTGTTTTTT. This codes for CASNRELAGGSITGELFF.

The chain links TRBV7-9 to TRBJ2-5; D gene ambiguous. The CDR3 contains 13 residues. Germline V CDR1 and CDR2: SEHNR, FQNEAQ (reference sequence). V was trimmed by 3 bases and J by 2 bases, leaving 7 bases between them. CDR3 nucleotide sequence: TGTGCCAGCAGCTTGTATAGGCAAGAGACCCAGTACTTC. Amino acid sequence: CASSLYRQETQYF.

This clonotype was detected a few times. The chain uses TRBV11-2 and TRBJ2-3, with 13 bases fitting TRBD2. The CDR3 has 16 residues. Losses at the gene ends were 5 bases for V and 4 bases for J; bases not matched to a gene: 6. Per the germline V gene, CDR1 is SGHAT and CDR2 is FQNNGV. Written as DNA, the CDR3 is TGTGCCAGCAGCCGGGGACTAGCGGGGTTTGCAGATACGCAGTATTTT. Encoded protein: CASSRGLAGFADTQYF.

This clonotype was observed many times. DNA for the CDR3: TGTGCCAGCAGCGCCCGGACAGGGACCGAGCAGTACTTC. Amino acids: CASSARTGTEQYF. This sequence joins TRBV7-7 and TRBJ2-7, with 8 bases matching TRBD1. The CDR3 is 13 amino acids. CDR1 SSHAT and CDR2 FNYEAQ come from the germline V gene (reference sequence). V shed 5 bases, J shed 6 bases, and the junction held 6 bases outside the gene matches.

Remarks on this clonotype: A read error is possible here, since a much larger clone lies one base away. The V call is TRBV6-2 or TRBV6-3, the J call TRBJ2-5; D not certain. Germline CDR1 MNHEY, CDR2 SVGEGT. The CDR3 covers 13 residues. CDR3 in DNA: TGTGCCGGCAGTGTGGCTTACCAAGAGACCCAGTACTTC. This sequence encodes CAGSVAYQETQYF.

This clonotype was counted a few times. The chain combines TRBV12-3 or TRBV12-4 with TRBJ2-5, with D possibly TRBD2 on 7 matching bases. The CDR3 spans 14 residues. V lost 3 bases and J 4 bases, leaving 12 bases between the germline ends. The CDR3 DNA sequence: TGTGCCAGCAGTTTTGAGGGGGGGCCAGAGACCCAGTACTTC. The encoded protein is CASSFEGGPETQYF.

This clonotype was observed a few times. A much larger clone differs by one base, so this may be a read error. J is TRBJ2-3 and V is TRBV3-1; TRBD1 is a possible D gene (5 bases). The assigned J gene may be wrong: the sequence end matches TRBJ1-5 better. CDR1 is LGHDT and CDR2 is YNNKEL in the germline V gene (reference sequence). The CDR3 has 12 amino acids. CDR3 amino acids: CASSPGGDTQHF. Here the CDR3 DNA reads TGTGCCAGCAGCCCCGGAGGGGATACGCAGCATTTT.

This clonotype occurred a few times. One end of the junction is discordant with germline, which a read error may explain. The rearrangement uses TRBV18 and TRBJ1-6; TRBD1 matches 8 bases. Per the germline V gene, CDR1 is KGHSH and CDR2 is LQKENI. The CDR3 has 16 residues. The CDR3 spells CASSTGQGGHNSPLHF. In nucleotides, the CDR3 is TGTGCCAGCTCAACCGGACAGGGAGGTCATAATTCGCCCCTCCACTTT.

This clonotype was detected ten times or more. The rearrangement joins TRBV2 to TRBJ2-7; TRBD1 is a possible D gene (6 bases). The V end lost 3 bases, the J end lost 1 base, and 7 bases lay between the germline ends. CDR3 length equals 13 residues. CDR1 is SNHLY and CDR2 is FYNNEI in the germline V gene. CDR3 region: CASSDGQSYEQYF. CDR3 coding DNA: TGTGCCAGCAGTGACGGACAGTCCTACGAGCAGTACTTC.

The chain is built from TRBV19 and TRBJ2-7; the D gene could be TRBD1 or TRBD2 (5 bases each). This CDR3 has 16 residues. Germline CDR1 LNHDA, CDR2 SQIVND (reference sequence). With 0 bases removed from V and 0 bases from J, the gap between germline ends came to 12 bases. CDR3 region: CASSIDPTGPSYEQYF. CDR3 bases: TGTGCCAGTAGTATAGATCCAACGGGGCCCTCCTACGAGCAGTACTTC.

The chain employs TRBV20-1 and TRBJ1-2; D is uncertain. V lost 0 bases to trimming and J lost 2 bases, with 7 bases between them. The CDR3 extends over 13 amino acids. Germline CDR1 reads DFQATT; CDR2 reads SNEGSKA (reference sequence). CDR3 sequence: CSARDHENYGYTF. The CDR3 DNA reads as TGCAGTGCTAGAGATCACGAGAACTATGGCTACACCTTC.

This clonotype has a count of ten or more. The rearrangement joins TRBV12-5 to TRBJ2-1; 7 bases map to TRBD1. J was trimmed by 10 bases and V by 5 bases; bases with no gene match: 11. The length of the CDR3 is 14 residues. Germline V CDR1 and CDR2: LGHNT, FRNRAP. CDR3 DNA sequence: TGTGCTAGTGGTCCGCGACAGGGAATAAGCGAGCAGTTCTTC. This encodes CASGPRQGISEQFF.

This clonotype was detected many times. The V gene is TRBV11-3, the J gene TRBJ1-1, with D uncertain. The V and J ends lost 0 bases and 9 bases respectively, with 8 bases between them. The CDR3 contains 12 residues. The germline CDR1 and CDR2 sequences are SGHNT and YENEEA. The CDR3 DNA is TGTGCCAGCAGCTTAGATGTGGGGAAAGCTTTCTTT. Translation: CASSLDVGKAFF.

This chain connects TRBV15 to TRBJ1-4; D remains ambiguous. This CDR3 comprises 16 residues. Trimming stripped 4 bases from V and 4 bases from J, with 16 bases between. Germline values: CDR1 LNHNV, CDR2 YYDKDF (reference sequence). CDR3 region: CATSTHSREFNEKLFF. The DNA of the CDR3 is TGTGCCACCAGCACACATTCGAGGGAATTTAATGAAAAACTGTTTTTT.

This clonotype appeared many times. The CDR3 is CSATLGSHYQPQHF. As DNA, the CDR3 is TGCAGTGCTACGCTGGGCAGTCATTATCAGCCCCAGCATTTT. V gene TRBV20-1 combines with J gene TRBJ1-5; D is undetermined. Germline lookup yields CDR1 DFQATT and CDR2 SNEGSKA (reference sequence). The V gene lost 4 bases and the J gene lost 5 bases, with 15 bases spanning the gap. The CDR3 has 14 residues.

The V and J genes are TRBV28 and TRBJ2-2; D unclear. V was shortened by 2 bases and J by 6 bases, with 10 bases between the two germline ends. The CDR3 covers 14 residues. Per the germline V gene, CDR1 is MDHEN and CDR2 is SYDVKM. The CDR3 sequence is CASSLDQHSGELFF. CDR3 DNA: TGTGCCAGCAGTTTAGACCAACATTCCGGGGAGCTGTTTTTT.

This clonotype occurred many times. The chain is built from TRBV10-3 and TRBJ2-7; a possible D gene is TRBD2 (7 bases). The CDR3 contains 16 residues. Deletions cut 3 bases from V and 2 bases from J, with 17 bases between. Germline V gene sequence: CDR1 ENHRY, CDR2 SYGVKD. DNA of the CDR3: TGTGCCATCAGTGACCCCGTACAGGGAGGGGCCTACGAGCAGTACTTC. This sequence encodes CAISDPVQGGAYEQYF.

J is TRBJ2-4 and V is TRBV2; the match to TRBD2 covers 9 bases. Germline CDR1 reads SNHLY; CDR2 reads FYNNEI. The CDR3 totals 13 residues. V lost 11 bases to trimming and J lost 0 bases; unmatched junction nucleotides: 2. Written as DNA, the CDR3 is TGTGCCCTTAGCGGGGGAGCCAAAAACATTCAGTACTTC. It encodes CALSGGAKNIQYF.

Worth noting for this clonotype: A much larger clonotype is one base distant, so this may be a read error. Likely a read error: the CDR3 ends without its conserved phenylalanine or tryptophan. V is TRBV20-1 and J is TRBJ2-1, with D tentatively TRBD2 (5 bases). CDR1 and CDR2 from the germline V gene are DFQATT and SNEGSKA (reference sequence). The CDR3 is made up of 13 amino acids. Trimming took off 5 bases at V and 2 bases at J, with 10 bases between the two ends. The CDR3 DNA sequence: TGCAGTGCTGGGAGTTGGCCCTACAATGAGCAGTTCTGC. It is translated as CSAGSWPYNEQFC.

The chain combines TRBV7-9 with TRBJ1-6; perhaps TRBD1 as D (6 bases). Germline lookup yields CDR1 SEHNR and CDR2 FQNEAQ (reference sequence). This CDR3 contains 19 residues. V was shortened by 5 bases and J by 2 bases, with 22 bases between the two germline ends. For the CDR3, the DNA is TGTGCCAGCAGCGGCCTCGGGGGCGGCAAGACAACCTATAATTCACCCCTCCACTTT. Protein: CASSGLGGGKTTYNSPLHF.

This clonotype appeared many times. The V gene is TRBV7-9, the J gene TRBJ2-3; the D is unclear. CDR3 length: 12 residues. V was clipped by 4 bases and J by 6 bases, with 8 bases between them. Germline values: CDR1 SEHNR, CDR2 FQNEAQ (reference sequence). CDR3 coding DNA: TGTGCCAGCAGCTATCTAGAGGATACGCAGTATTTT. This encodes CASSYLEDTQYF.

This clonotype came up many times. The gene calls are TRBV11-3 and TRBJ2-5, with TRBD2 matching 12 bases. Germline V CDR1 and CDR2: SGHNT, YENEEA. V lost 5 bases and J lost 6; bases outside the gene matches: 10. The CDR3 runs to 16 residues. In DNA, the CDR3 is TGTGCCAGCAGCCCAAGGACTAGCGGGGACCGCAAGACCCAGTACTTC. Its protein product is CASSPRTSGDRKTQYF.

This clonotype was detected ten times or more. The chain joins TRBV2 to TRBJ2-1; 7 nucleotides align to TRBD1. This CDR3 has 18 residues. Germline CDR1 is SNHLY and CDR2 is FYNNEI. The junction had 18 bases not matched to a gene; V was cut back by 3 bases and J by 7 bases. CDR3 protein: CASSDPVLRDSEGNEQFF. CDR3 sequence (DNA): TGTGCCAGCAGTGACCCAGTGCTCCGGGACAGTGAAGGGAATGAGCAGTTCTTC.

The chain couples TRBV2 to TRBJ2-1; TRBD2 agrees at 12 bases. The germline gives CDR1 SNHLY, CDR2 FYNNEI. V shed 1 base, J shed 1 base, and the junction held 2 bases outside the gene matches. The CDR3 spans 17 residues. This CDR3 is CASSEVGLAGSYNEQFF. CDR3 nucleotides: TGTGCCAGCAGTGAAGTAGGACTAGCGGGGTCCTACAATGAGCAGTTCTTC.

Many counts were recorded for this clonotype. The chain recombines TRBV7-3 with TRBJ2-1; TRBD1 is a possible D gene (5 bases). The CDR3 has 16 amino acids. With 1 base removed from V and 1 base from J, the gap between germline ends came to 11 bases. Germline V gene lookup returns CDR1 SGHTA and CDR2 FQGTGA. DNA of the CDR3: TGTGCCAGCAGCTTAATGTCAGGGCTGTCCTACAATGAGCAGTTCTTC. Its translation: CASSLMSGLSYNEQFF.

This clonotype showed up just a few times. It may be a read error: a sequence one base away is much more abundant. The chain recombines TRBV7-9 with TRBJ1-5; no clear D. Germline CDR1 SEHNR, CDR2 FQNEAQ (reference sequence). CDR3 size: 13 residues. Trimming removed 1 base from V and 10 bases from J, with 11 bases in between. For the CDR3, the DNA is TGTGCCAGCAGCTTAGGCACCTCAGGCCCCCAGCATTTT. It encodes CASSLGTSGPQHF.